The rows below give T cell receptor beta chains drawn from one sample of a study of shared clonotypes between healthy human individuals. The table came from immunoSEQ multiplex PCR; TCRdb's copy has only in-frame clones and leaves some out. The sample shows some 790,000 clones, roughly two thirds of them seen only once. Specimen: memory CD4+ T cells sorted from blood. The receptors derive from a woman aged 25 to 39 in good health. Each CDR3 is given with its conserved first and last residue. The D gene is left open where the match is weak. Clone size, where shown, is once, few, many, or a class for clones that have expanded.

J gene | D gene | V gene | clone size | CDR3 protein | CDR3 DNA
TRBJ2-7 | TRBD1 | TRBV11-2 | . | CASSYDRGASGYEQYF | TGTGCCAGCAGCTATGACAGGGGGGCTTCCGGCTACGAGCAGTACTTC
TRBJ1-3 | TRBD1 | TRBV28 | . | CASSDRVGNTIYF | TGTGCCAGCAGTGACAGGGTCGGAAACACCATATATTTT
TRBJ1-5 | . | TRBV19 | few | CASSSGRLANQPQHF | TGTGCCAGTAGTAGCGGGCGACTAGCAAATCAGCCCCAGCATTTT
TRBJ2-2 | . | TRBV9 | . | CASSVGGQWITGELFF | TGTGCCAGCAGCGTAGGGGGTCAGTGGATTACCGGGGAGCTGTTTTTT
TRBJ1-1 | . | TRBV7-3 | many | CASSASTENTEAFF | TGTGCCAGCAGCGCCTCGACAGAGAACACTGAAGCTTTCTTT
TRBJ1-1 | . | TRBV7-3 | . | CASSFADGEAFF | TGTGCCAGCAGCTTCGCGGACGGTGAAGCTTTCTTT
TRBJ1-5 | . | TRBV6-5 | few | CASSPGDGRRPQHF | TGTGCCAGCAGTCCAGGGGACGGTAGGCGGCCCCAGCATTTT
TRBJ2-1 | TRBD1 | TRBV9 | . | CASSAYRGHDNEQFF | TGTGCCAGCAGCGCATACAGGGGGCACGACAATGAGCAGTTCTTC
TRBJ2-1 | . | TRBV11-2 | . | CASSKEGGAGYNEQFF | TGTGCCAGCAGCAAAGAGGGGGGAGCAGGATACAATGAGCAGTTCTTC
TRBJ2-1 | . | TRBV30 | . | CAWARRNEQFF | TGTGCCTGGGCTCGCAGGAATGAGCAGTTCTTC
TRBJ1-2 | TRBD1 | TRBV28 | few | CASSSHQIVDRDTTYGYTF | TGTGCCAGCAGTTCCCATCAGATAGTAGACAGGGACACTACCTATGGCTACACCTTC
TRBJ2-5 | TRBD2 | TRBV25-1 | . | CASSEYGGLAGGSYF | TGTGCCAGCAGTGAATATGGGGGACTAGCGGGAGGGTCGTACTTC
TRBJ1-2 | TRBD1 | TRBV29-1 | once | CSAPGQLNYGYTF | TGCAGCGCCCCGGGACAGCTTAACTATGGCTACACCTTC
TRBJ2-5 | . | TRBV5-8 | . | CASPQARVGGETQYF | TGTGCCAGTCCGCAGGCCAGGGTAGGAGGAGAGACCCAGTACTTC
TRBJ2-2 | . | TRBV5-4 | . | CASSLGGQNTGELFF | TGTGCCAGCAGCTTGGGGGGCCAAAACACCGGGGAGCTGTTTTTT
TRBJ2-3 | . | TRBV6-4 | once | CASSGADSDTDTQYF | TGTGCCAGCAGTGGGGCGGATTCTGACACAGATACGCAGTATTTT
TRBJ2-5 | . | TRBV7-9 | . | CASSLSFTHQETQYF | TGTGCCAGCAGCTTAAGTTTTACACACCAAGAGACCCAGTACTTC
TRBJ1-2 | TRBD1 | TRBV6-6 | . | CASSYARDRGSYTF | TGTGCCAGCAGTTACGCCCGGGACAGGGGATCCTACACCTTC
TRBJ2-3 | . | TRBV9 | . | CASSVVGSHDTQYF | TGTGCCAGCAGCGTAGTCGGGTCCCATGATACGCAGTATTTT
TRBJ2-7 | TRBD2 | TRBV5-1 | . | CASSLKTSGSPHEQYF | TGCGCCAGCAGCTTAAAAACTAGCGGGAGTCCCCACGAGCAGTACTTC
TRBJ1-2 | . | TRBV30 | few | CAWGTIGYTF | TGTGCCTGGGGGACCATTGGCTACACCTTC
TRBJ2-2 | TRBD2 | TRBV6-5 | . | CASSRTSGRGGELFF | TGTGCCAGCAGTCGGACTAGCGGGAGGGGCGGGGAGCTGTTTTTT
TRBJ2-7 | . | TRBV2 | few | CASNGNYEQYF | TGTGCCAGCAACGGGAACTACGAGCAGTACTTC
TRBJ2-1 | . | TRBV27 | once | CASSLSLGYNEQFF | TGTGCCAGCAGTTTATCGTTAGGCTACAATGAGCAGTTCTTC
TRBJ2-1 | . | TRBV13 | . | CASSLITWGASSYNEQFF | TGTGCCAGCAGCTTGATCACCTGGGGGGCGAGCTCCTACAATGAGCAGTTCTTC
TRBJ2-1 | . | TRBV29-1 | . | CSVGDGSSYNEQFF | TGCAGCGTTGGGGACGGGAGCTCCTACAATGAGCAGTTCTTC
TRBJ2-7 | . | TRBV6-1 | . | CASSEIAGFSYEQYF | TGTGCCAGCAGTGAAATCGCGGGGTTCTCCTACGAGCAGTACTTC
TRBJ2-1 | . | TRBV14 | few | CASSQGYLREQFF | TGTGCCAGCAGCCAGGGTTATCTTCGGGAGCAGTTCTTC
TRBJ2-1 | TRBD2 | TRBV14 | . | CASSHQGLAGNEQFF | TGTGCCAGCAGCCACCAAGGACTAGCTGGCAATGAGCAGTTCTTC
TRBJ1-1 | TRBD1 | TRBV5-1 | . | CASSLQGGNTEAFF | TGCGCCAGCAGCTTACAGGGGGGGAACACTGAAGCTTTCTTT
TRBJ1-1 | TRBD1 | TRBV14 | . | CASSHTLSTGRAEAFF | TGTGCCAGCAGCCATACCCTTTCGACAGGGAGGGCTGAAGCTTTCTTT
TRBJ2-3 | TRBD2 | TRBV2 | once | CASTRLAGVLDTQYF | TGTGCCAGCACCCGGCTTGCGGGAGTGTTAGATACGCAGTATTTT